This TCR beta chain was sequenced in a study of control samples from healthy donors and cancer patients. Libraries were prepared by immunoSEQ multiplex PCR; TCRdb keeps only in-frame clonotypes and omits some of them. The sample shows around 68,000 clones, approximately 86% of them seen only once. In germline, CDR1 is SNHLY, CDR2 FYNNEI. With V trimmed by 8 bases and J by 4 bases, 13 bases remained unmatched. The CDR3 loop spans 15 amino acids. The sequencing input was blood. J is TRBJ2-5 and V is TRBV2; TRBD1 matches at 7 bases. This TCR was sampled from a man aged 55 to 70 in good health. Here the CDR3 reads CASSRDRGAAETQYF. CDR3 nucleotide sequence: TGTGCCAGCTCGAGGGACAGAGGAGCCGCAGAGACCCAGTACTTC.